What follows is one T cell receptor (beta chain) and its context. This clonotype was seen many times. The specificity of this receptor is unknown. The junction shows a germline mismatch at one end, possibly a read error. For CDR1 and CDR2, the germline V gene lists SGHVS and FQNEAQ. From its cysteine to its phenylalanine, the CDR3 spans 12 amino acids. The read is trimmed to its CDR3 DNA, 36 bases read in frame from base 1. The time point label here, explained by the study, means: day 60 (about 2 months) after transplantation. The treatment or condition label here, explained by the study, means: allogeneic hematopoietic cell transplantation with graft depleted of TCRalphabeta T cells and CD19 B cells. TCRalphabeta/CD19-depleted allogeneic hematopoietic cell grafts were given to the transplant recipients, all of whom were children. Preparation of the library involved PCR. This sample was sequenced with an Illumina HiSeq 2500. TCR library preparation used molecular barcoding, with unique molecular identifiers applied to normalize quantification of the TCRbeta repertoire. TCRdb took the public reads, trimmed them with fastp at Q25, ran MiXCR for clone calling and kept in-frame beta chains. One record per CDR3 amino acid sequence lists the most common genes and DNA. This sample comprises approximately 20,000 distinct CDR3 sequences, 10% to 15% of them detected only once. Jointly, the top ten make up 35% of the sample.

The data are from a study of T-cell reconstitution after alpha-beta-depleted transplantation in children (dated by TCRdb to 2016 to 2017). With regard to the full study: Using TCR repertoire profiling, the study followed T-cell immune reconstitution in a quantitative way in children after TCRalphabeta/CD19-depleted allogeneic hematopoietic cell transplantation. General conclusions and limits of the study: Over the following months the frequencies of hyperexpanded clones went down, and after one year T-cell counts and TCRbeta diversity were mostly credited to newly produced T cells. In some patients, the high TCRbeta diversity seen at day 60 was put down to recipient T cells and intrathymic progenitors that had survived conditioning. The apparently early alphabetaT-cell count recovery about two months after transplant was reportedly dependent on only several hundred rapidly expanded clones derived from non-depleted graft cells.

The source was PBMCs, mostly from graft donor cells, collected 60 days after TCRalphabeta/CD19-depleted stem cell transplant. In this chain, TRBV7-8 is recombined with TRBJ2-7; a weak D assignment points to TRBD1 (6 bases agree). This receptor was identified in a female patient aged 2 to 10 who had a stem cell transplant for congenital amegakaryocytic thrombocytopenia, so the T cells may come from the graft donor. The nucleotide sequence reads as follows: TGTGCCAGCAGCTTATTGGGGGACACTGGGCACTTC. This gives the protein CASSLLGDTGHF. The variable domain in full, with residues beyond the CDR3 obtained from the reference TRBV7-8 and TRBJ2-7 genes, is GAGVSQSPRYKVAKRGQDVALRCDPISGHVSLFWYQQALGQGPEFLTYFQNEAQLDKSGLPSDRFFAERPEGSVSTLKIQRTQQEDSAVYLCASSLLGDTGHFGPGTRLTVT.